What follows are 13 T cell receptor beta chains derived from one specimen sequenced in a study of OX40 agonist ivuxolimab in advanced cancers. The assay was immunoSEQ multiplex PCR, and TCRdb's table has in-frame clones only and misses some. The data hold tens of thousands of clones, with approximately 85% observed a single time. Sequenced material: CD4+ or CD8+ T cells sorted from blood, taken in a trial of the OX40 agonist ivuxolimab. The receptor set was obtained from an adult with an advanced solid tumor such as melanoma, head and neck, liver or kidney cancer.

This chain uses TRBV11-2 with TRBJ2-1, with D perhaps TRBD2 (6 bases). V was shortened by 0 bases and J by 8 bases, with 14 bases between the two germline ends. CDR1 is SGHAT and CDR2 is FQNNGV in the germline V gene. The CDR3 runs to 15 residues. The CDR3 is CASSLDRGRGYEQFF. CDR3 nucleotide sequence: TGTGCCAGCAGCTTAGATCGAGGTCGGGGGTATGAGCAGTTCTTC. Based on the CDR3 plus reference TRBV11-2 and TRBJ2-1, the full variable domain is EAGVAQSPRYKIIEKRQSVAFWCNPISGHATLYWYQQILGQGPKLLIQFQNNGVVDDSQLPKDRFSAERLKGVDSTLKIQPAKLEDSAVYLCASSLDRGRGYEQFFGPGTRLTVL.

The chain recombines TRBV5-1 with TRBJ2-3; D unresolved. The V gene lost 0 bases and the J gene lost 0 bases, with 5 bases spanning the gap. CDR1 is SGHRS, CDR2 YFSETQ, per germline. CDR3 length: 14 amino acids. The chain's CDR3 is CASSLVGSTDTQYF. CDR3 DNA: TGCGCCAGCAGCTTGGTGGGCAGCACAGATACGCAGTATTTT.

The CDR3 nucleotides read TGTGCCAGCAGTTTTCGGCGGGAGGAAGGTAATAATGAGCAGTTCTTC. Protein sequence: CASSFRREEGNNEQFF. The chain recombines TRBV28 with TRBJ2-1, with 8 bases fitting TRBD2. The CDR3 runs 16 residues. V gave up 3 bases and J gave up 7 bases; unmatched junction bases: 11. The germline CDR1 and CDR2 sequences are MDHEN and SYDVKM.

The chain combines TRBV5-5 with TRBJ1-5, with TRBD1 as a possible D gene (6 bases). The CDR3 contains 16 residues. Germline V lookup: CDR1 SGHKS, CDR2 YYEKEE (reference sequence). The V end lost 0 bases, the J end lost 0 bases, and 10 bases lay between the germline ends. CDR3 DNA sequence: TGTGCCAGCAGCTTGGCTCAGGGGCCTAGCAATCAGCCCCAGCATTTT. It translates to CASSLAQGPSNQPQHF.

This clone was counted only a few times. J is TRBJ2-2 and V is TRBV4-2, with 7 bases fitting TRBD1. The CDR3 extends over 14 amino acids. The V gene end was trimmed by 4 bases and the J gene end by 4 bases; junction bases not matched to a gene: 3. Germline V gene lookup returns CDR1 LGHNA and CDR2 YNFKEQ. DNA for the CDR3: TGTGCCAGCAGCCGAGGGGGCAGCACCGGGGAGCTGTTTTTT. Its protein product is CASSRGGSTGELFF.

The chain couples TRBV28 to TRBJ1-5; unclear D gene. Trimming removed 3 bases at V and 3 bases at J, with 12 bases between. The CDR3 covers 15 residues. The V gene's germline CDR1 is MDHEN and CDR2 SYDVKM. The CDR3 DNA reads as TGTGCCAGCAGTTTTTTACCCCAGTCCAATCAGCCCCAGCATTTT. This gives the protein CASSFLPQSNQPQHF.

The chain couples TRBV27 to TRBJ1-6; maybe TRBD1 (5 bases). The CDR3 contains 13 residues. The germline V gene encodes CDR1 MNHEY and CDR2 SMNVEV (reference sequence). V was clipped by 6 bases and J by 13 bases, with 16 bases between them. The CDR3, as DNA: TGTGCCAGCAGCTCCTTCATTAGGGGTCCCCTCCACTTT. Its translation: CASSSFIRGPLHF.

Here the CDR3 reads CASFSDRGANTIYF. The CDR3 bases are TGTGCCAGCTTCTCAGACAGGGGCGCAAACACCATATATTTT. This sequence joins TRBV6-1 and TRBJ1-3; 8 nucleotides match TRBD1. CDR3 length: 14 residues. The germline CDR1 and CDR2 sequences are MNHNS and SASEGT. J lost 6 bases, V lost 8 bases, and 9 bases had no gene match.

The chain carries TRBV19 and TRBJ2-6; TRBD1 might be the D (6 bases). CDR1 is LNHDA and CDR2 is SQIVND in the germline V gene (reference sequence). V lost 1 base and J 2 bases, leaving 15 bases between the germline ends. This CDR3 comprises 18 residues. CDR3 in DNA: TGTGCCAGTAGTATAGCGGCCCTAAACAGGGCTGGGGCCAACGTCCTGACTTTC. This encodes CASSIAALNRAGANVLTF.

This clone showed up just once. This chain connects TRBV15 to TRBJ2-2; D gene ambiguous. The ends were cut back, 0 bases at V and 6 bases at J, with 5 bases in the middle. CDR1 and CDR2 from the germline V gene are LNHNV and YYDKDF (reference sequence). CDR3 size: 13 residues. CDR3 amino acids: CATSREVAGELFF. The CDR3 region has the DNA TGTGCCACCAGCAGAGAGGTTGCCGGGGAGCTGTTTTTT.

J is TRBJ2-5 and V is TRBV5-1, with D maybe TRBD1 (6 bases). The CDR3 length is 17 residues. In germline, CDR1 is SGHRS, CDR2 YFSETQ. With 1 base removed from V and 1 base from J, the gap between germline ends came to 17 bases. CDR3 sequence: CASSLLGAPGLQETQYF. As DNA, the CDR3 is TGCGCCAGCAGCTTGTTGGGGGCCCCCGGACTCCAAGAGACCCAGTACTTC.

The V gene is TRBV14, the J gene TRBJ2-5; D gene unclear. With 4 bases removed from V and 5 bases from J, the gap between germline ends came to 11 bases. The V gene's germline CDR1 is SGHDN and CDR2 FVKESK. The length of the CDR3 is 13 residues. The DNA of the CDR3 is TGTGCCAGCAGCCGATACCCCGGGGAGACCCAGTACTTC. This codes for CASSRYPGETQYF. The variable domain in full, completed from reference TRBV14 and TRBJ2-5, reads EAGVTQFPSHSVIEKGQTVTLRCDPISGHDNLYWYRRVMGKEIKFLLHFVKESKQDESGMPNNRFLAERTGGTYSTLKVQPAELEDSGVYFCASSRYPGETQYFGPGTRLLVL.

This clone has a single count. The CDR3 reads CASSPTDNEQFF. CDR3 in DNA: TGCGCCAGCAGCCCAACTGACAATGAGCAGTTCTTC. The genes are TRBV5-1 and TRBJ2-1, with D unresolved. The CDR3 totals 12 residues. Germline CDR1 is SGHRS and CDR2 is YFSETQ. V was shortened by 4 bases and J by 5 bases, with 7 bases between the two germline ends.